The T cell receptor beta chain described here comes from a study of spatial heterogeneity in lung cancer. Study-wide background: Strong correlation linked TCR transcript counts in tumor regions to a T cell module score derived from matched bulk RNA-seq. Study-wide results and limits: One measure, the expanded intratumoral alpha and beta TCR count, tracked tumor mutation counts.

This clonotype has at least ten counts. The antigen is unknown. Time point of the sample: sample taken at primary tumor resection. Unsorted whole RNA from tumor, nontumor lung or frozen PBMC underwent sequencing. The length of the CDR3 is 17 residues. V lost 1 base, J lost 3 bases, and 18 bases lay in between. Looked up from germline, CDR1 is LGHNA and CDR2 is YNFKEQ. TCRdb independently ran MiXCR on the 5' RACE reads; one entry per CDR3 protein. This table has 100,000 to 110,000 distinct CDR3 sequences, around 4.3% appearing once. The sample here was lung tumor tissue, taken at surgery. J is TRBJ1-2 and V is TRBV4-2, with D unresolved. The sequence derives from a male donor with early-stage non-small cell lung cancer. Here the CDR3 reads CASSQGGGASIYYGYTF. As DNA, the CDR3 is TGTGCCAGCAGCCAAGGTGGAGGTGCCAGTATTTACTATGGCTACACCTTC.